This T cell receptor (beta chain) was recovered during a study of T cell responses to AZD1222 COVID-19 vaccine (dated by TCRdb to the early 2020s). Study-wide context: TCR sequencing was performed for 230 to 250 trial participants, of whom about 200 were given two doses of AZD1222 and some 26 were given two doses of MenACWY control vaccine. Trial participants were enrolled by age into subgroups of 18-55, 56-69 and 70-plus years, and around 150, 28 and 57 TCR-sequenced participants, respectively, were included in these subgroups.

CDR1 and CDR2 were assigned from the germline V gene (reference sequence) as MNHEY and SMNVEV. The V end loses 5 bases and the J end loses 0 bases, and a stretch of 17 bases separates them. The CDR3 runs 18 amino acids, cysteine and phenylalanine included. Here the CDR3 DNA is all that survives: 54 bases in frame from base 1. The sample's time point label, decoded: about 28 days (+/-7) after the second vaccine dose. AZD1222 recipients with second doses at about 4 weeks or about 12 weeks were pooled, because spike-specific TCR depth and breadth did not differ between schedules. The vaccinee samples were drawn from two UK trials, COV001 and COV002, one of which was a single-blind randomized controlled phase 2/3 trial testing AZD1222 (ChAdOx1 nCoV-19) in healthy adults. For TCRbeta chain sequencing, PBMC samples were collected from trial participants at day 0 and at day 28 after the second dose. Note on this clone: No antigen is known for it. There are no base qualities to consult, and no much larger clone falls within one base.

Broader findings and caveats from the paper: A significant rise in spike-specific TCR breadth and depth was observed after two AZD1222 doses relative to day 0 and relative to MenACWY recipients. Conclusions about previously exposed vaccinees are limited, since just 5 or 6 AZD1222 recipients were seropositive for SARS-CoV-2 at baseline. The 56-69-year group was small, and its depth increase did not reach significance, likely because of low power. The vaccine-associated CD4 TCRs covered the entire spike protein, and the dominant responses fell in regions 160-218 and 743-854. Reportedly, close to half of the unique spike-specific TCRs recognized epitopes lying outside the regions that are mutated in the B.1.351 and B.1.1.7 variants. Participants were mostly white British, with more females than males. The authors suggested clonal diversity may have been underestimated. Because no samples from the day 14 peak response were available, repertoires could be characterized only after the peak T cell response.

The CDR3 regions of human TCRbeta chains were subjected to immunosequencing. As for the original processing: TCRs in the repertoires were matched against a reference library of SARS-CoV-2-specific TCRs that had been generated with the MIRA antigen-specificity platform. Breadth was defined as the fraction of unique TCRs that were SARS-CoV-2-associated. Depth was defined as the fraction of total T cells that were SARS-CoV-2-associated. Using the MIRA data, each spike-specific TCR was mapped to the spike region that the TCR reacts to and placed in a CD4 or CD8 class. Log10-transformed breadth and depth values were compared by one-way ANOVA with Sidak's multiple comparisons tests. In TCRdb, the immuneACCESS table is reduced to in-frame sequences with V and J assigned. These tables do not hold every clone; where another copy was compared, an unresolved V gene accounts for under half, and the others remain unexplained. V, J and clone size are those of that table, while D and trimming were read from the DNA. The sample records 150,000 or so clones, roughly nine tenths of which are singletons. Approximately 1.2% of the sample lies in the top ten.

The specimen comprised peripheral blood, sampled 28 days after the second AZD1222 dose. The sequence links TRBV27 to TRBJ2-6; the D match is possibly TRBD1 or TRBD2, with 5 bases aligned in each. This clonotype was sampled from an adult who received the AZD1222 COVID-19 vaccine. CDR3 region: CASSVVGPPSSGANVLTF. The nucleotide sequence reads TGTGCCAGCAGTGTGGTGGGACCGCCGAGCTCTGGGGCCAACGTCCTGACTTTC. Supplemented by the reference TRBV27 and TRBJ2-6 proteins around the CDR3, the complete variable domain is EAQVTQNPRYLITVTGKKLTVTCSQNMNHEYMSWYRQDPGLGLRQIYYSMNVEVTDKGDVPEGYKVSRKEKRNFPLILESPSPNQTSLYFCASSVVGPPSSGANVLTFGAGSRLTVL.